A single T cell receptor (beta chain) is shown here with its context. This clonotype was seen repeatedly, ten times or more. Its target antigen remains unknown. It has no much larger one-base neighbor in the sample; base qualities were not kept. The intended sense of this specimen's time point label: newly diagnosed GD, antithyroid drugs for less than 3 months. RNA was extracted from PBMCs in TRIzol for both TCR sequencing and RNA sequencing. The diagnosis of Graves' disease was made according to American Thyroid Association guidelines. Patients were recruited from an endocrinology department in Xi'an, China. From each patient, 7.5 to 10 milliliters of peripheral blood was collected into an EDTA anticoagulant tube. Ficoll Paque Plus density gradient separation was used to isolate PBMCs, and no further T cell sorting was done. An Agilent 2100 Bioanalyzer and agarose gel were used to assess RNA quality, and a NanoDrop 2000 was used to measure RNA concentration.

Libraries were prepared through multiplex PCR. Sequenced using an Illumina HiSeq 4000. TCR beta libraries were built with iRepertoire HTBI primers and Arm-PCR amplification of CDR3 regions. PCR products were gel purified before sequencing. As for the authors' bioinformatics: A total of fewer than 70 TRBV and about 13 TRBJ segments were identified across samples and were used for gene usage analysis of CDR3 amino acid clonotypes. COPE and FqMerger were used to merge the filtered high-quality paired reads into contigs. BLAST was used to align contigs to IMGT TRBV, TRBD and TRBJ reference genes, with CDR3 defined following IMGT. Any clonotype with a frequency above 0.1% was counted as a highly expanded clone. Repertoire diversity was measured by Shannon entropy, and V-J evenness by the Gini coefficient. Clonotypes shared by more than one individual were considered public. TCRdb itself trimmed the public reads at Q25 with fastp, ran MiXCR and retained productive beta chains. Entries are consolidated by CDR3 protein sequence, retaining the most common genes and DNA. The authors' filters were not applied to this entry. The sample table lists a few hundred thousand distinct CDR3 sequences, about a sixth of them with a count of one. The top ten clonotypes cover just under 30% of the sample.

CDR1 and CDR2 were assigned from the germline V gene as MDHEN and SYDVKM. The V end loses 6 bases and the J end loses 5 bases, and a stretch of 10 bases separates them. The CDR3 spans 12 residues, from the cysteine through the phenylalanine. Just CDR3 DNA is preserved here, 36 bases in frame from base 1. These data originate in a study of regulatory T cells in long-lasting Graves disease (TCRdb year 2021). With respect to the entire study: Antithyroid drugs had been taken for less than 3 months by newly diagnosed Graves' disease patients. This study used TCR sequencing and RNA sequencing of peripheral blood to compare persistent Graves' disease patients against newly diagnosed Graves' disease patients. The study was conducted in China and was registered as a clinical trial. A total of roughly 35 samples were covered by TCR sequencing, comprising approximately 13 persistent and 20 or so newly diagnosed Graves' disease patients.

General findings and caveats noted by the study authors: Because the primary lesion, thyroid tissue, could not be accessed, the study looked at peripheral blood alone. The small sample size was acknowledged by the authors as a limitation that may reduce accuracy. Lower TCR Shannon entropy and fewer highly expanded clones were observed in persistent Graves' disease patients than in newly diagnosed patients, which suggested clonal expansion. Only the TCR beta chain was sequenced and analyzed. TRBV28, TRBJ1-2 and TRBJ2-5 were preferentially used in persistent disease, while TRBV20-1 and TRBJ2-1 were favored in newly diagnosed disease. A larger number of public clonotypes was shared among persistent patients (around 3,000) than among newly diagnosed patients (roughly 930).

This sample was also put to use in a study of T cells in Graves' hyperthyroidism and ophthalmopathy. The second study also describes: A patient counted as having stable Graves' hyperthyroidism if no progression to ophthalmopathy occurred over 18 months of follow-up. Hyperthyroidism patients were aged 18 to 65 years and newly diagnosed, with disease duration of less than 2 months. Any patient with an uncontrolled infection, another autoimmune disease, pregnancy or lactation was excluded. Diagnoses relied on clinical symptoms, serum thyroxine and TRAb, thyroid ultrasound and orbital computed tomography. A first-round RT-PCR of the TCR CDR3 used the HTBI primer set with the Qiagen OneStep RT-PCR kit. Most expanded thyroid clonotypes (frequency above 0.001) were also detected in blood, a finding suggesting that blood repertoires may reflect thyroid immune responses. A 13 V-J signature model separated ophthalmopathy from stable hyperthyroidism, with around 91% sensitivity and roughly 81% specificity in cross-validation and 80%/75% in testing. In validation, the model predicted progression to ophthalmopathy a median of 6.5 months before onset, with approximately 68% sensitivity and about 75% specificity. TCR V-J signatures able to tell the groups apart were searched for in a discovery cohort of 100 patients, of whom fewer than 45 had Graves' ophthalmopathy and around 57 had stable Graves' hyperthyroidism. Whether ophthalmopathy could be predicted prospectively was tested in an independent validation cohort made up of under 20 hyperthyroidism patients plus 17 patients who later progressed to ophthalmopathy. The 85 to 100 discovery patients were divided at random into training and test sets in a 7:3 ratio. In addition, the study compared T-cell repertoires in thyroid tissue and in blood from roughly six Graves' hyperthyroidism patients. After blood sampling, hyperthyroidism patients were treated with methimazole at a starting dose of 30 mg daily, and ophthalmopathy patients were treated with high-dose intravenous methylprednisolone. A second multiplex PCR round built the libraries, followed by size selection and purification. The libraries were sequenced on an Illumina HiSeq2000 using paired-end 100 bp reads. SOAPnuke was used to process the raw data, with reads discarded if the reads contained adapters or uncalled bases, had a mean Phred below 15, or lacked an exact constant-primer or identifier match. COPE v1.2.5 was used to merge the high-quality paired reads, and each unique nucleotide sequence was defined as a clonotype. MiTCR v1.1 was used to align the clonotypes against IMGT TRBV, TRBD and TRBJ reference segments. Only V-J combinations with frequency above 0.0001, covering about 99% of repertoires, were analysed. A TCS score was defined as the ratio between F50 (clonal expansion) and ExV (chaos), using BLOSUM62-based TCRdist between CDR3 peptides within each V-J. Welch's t-statistics and random forest reduced roughly 540 V-J features to roughly 13, which were used in a naive Bayes classifier (R e1071). Sample size was not statistically predetermined, and blinding of investigators to group allocation was not performed. According to the paper, TCR Vbeta CDR3 sequencing was carried out on over 130 peripheral blood samples, which came from about 45 ophthalmopathy, about 75 hyperthyroidism and roughly 17 progressor patients.

This receptor was obtained from a man aged 35-49 years with Graves disease. Donor details come from another sample of the same person, matched by shared clones. The rearranged segments are TRBV28 and TRBJ1-1; no D gene is confidently identified. The sample consisted of peripheral blood mononuclear cells (PBMCs), taken at new diagnosis, from a patient treated with antithyroid drugs. CDR3 loop: CASSRPETEAFF. At the DNA level, the sequence is TGTGCCAGCAGCCGTCCTGAAACTGAAGCTTTCTTT. Supplemented by the reference TRBV28 and TRBJ1-1 proteins around the CDR3, the complete variable domain is DVKVTQSSRYLVKRTGEKVFLECVQDMDHENMFWYRQDPGLGLRLIYFSYDVKMKEKGDIPEGYSVSREKKERFSLILESASTNQTSMYLCASSRPETEAFFGQGTRLTVV.